This T cell receptor (beta chain) was sequenced in a study of T cell responses to AZD1222 COVID-19 vaccine. The CDR3 is 15 amino acids. Trimming removed 2 bases from V and 3 bases from J; junction bases left unmatched: 2. The germline CDR1 and CDR2 sequences are SGHTA and FQGNSA. Profiling relied on immunoSEQ multiplex PCR, and the TCRdb table lists in-frame clones only, not all of them. The table has 150,000 to 250,000 clones, approximately 95% seen once; the top ten hold 0.9% to 1.1%. The receptor was derived from an adult who received the AZD1222 COVID-19 vaccine. The chain combines TRBV7-2 with TRBJ1-1, with 11 positions matching TRBD1. Source: peripheral blood, taken 28 days after the second AZD1222 dose. CDR3 residues: CASSLRGQGDTEAFF. CDR3 coding DNA: TGTGCCAGCAGCTTACGGGGACAGGGGGACACTGAAGCTTTCTTT.